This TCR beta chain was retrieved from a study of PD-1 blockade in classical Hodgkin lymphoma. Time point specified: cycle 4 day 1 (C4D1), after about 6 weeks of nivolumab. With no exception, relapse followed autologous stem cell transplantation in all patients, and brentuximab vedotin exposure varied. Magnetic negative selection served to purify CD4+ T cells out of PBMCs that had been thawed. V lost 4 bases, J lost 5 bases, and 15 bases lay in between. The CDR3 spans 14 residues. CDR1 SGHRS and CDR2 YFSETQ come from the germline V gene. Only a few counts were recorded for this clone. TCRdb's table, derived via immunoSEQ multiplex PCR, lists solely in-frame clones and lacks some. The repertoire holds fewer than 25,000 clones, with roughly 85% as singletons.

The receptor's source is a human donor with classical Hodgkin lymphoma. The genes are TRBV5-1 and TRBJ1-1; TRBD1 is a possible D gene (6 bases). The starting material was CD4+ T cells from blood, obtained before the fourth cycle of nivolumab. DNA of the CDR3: TGCGCCAGCAGCCAACAGGGAAGGGGTACTGAAGCTTTCTTT. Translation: CASSQQGRGTEAFF.